This TCR beta chain was observed in a study of blood T cells in healthy people across ages. Study-wide points: More naive CD4+ cells and higher diversity were found in long-lived than in aged donors.

Using a J-beta primer mix together with a sample-barcoded 5' primer, a second PCR was run for about 6 to 11 cycles. TCRdb processed the 5' RACE reads anew with MiXCR; each CDR3 protein has one entry. The repertoire holds 2 million or so distinct CDR3 sequences, about 49% seen once, with over 2% in the top ten. Per germline, CDR1 SGHTA and CDR2 FQGNSA. V shed 5 bases and J shed 7 bases, with 14 bases lying between them. CDR3 length equals 13 residues. On this clonotype itself: Its specificity is unknown.

This rearrangement joins TRBV7-2 to TRBJ1-2; D gene uncertain. The sequence was obtained from a woman aged 40-49 years in good health. Sequences were obtained from blood. The CDR3: CASSPRKGCGYTF. In nucleotides, the CDR3 is TGTGCCAGCAGCCCAAGGAAAGGTTGTGGCTACACCTTC. Full variable domain (missing parts from reference TRBV7-2 and TRBJ1-2): GAGVSQSPSNKVTEKGKDVELRCDPISGHTALYWYRQSLGQGLEFLIYFQGNSAPDKSGLPSDRFSAERTGGSVSTLTIQRTQQEDSAVYLCASSPRKGCGYTFGSGTRLTVV.